Listed here are 17 T cell receptor beta chains from one sample, sequenced in a study of monozygotic twins with inflammatory bowel disease. Reanalyzing the 5' RACE reads, TCRdb keeps one entry per CDR3 protein, without DNA. The ten top clones account for 1.5% to 2%, within a sample of around 100,000 distinct CDR3 sequences. The sequenced sample consisted of blood. These receptors were collected from a human donor with ulcerative colitis or Crohn's disease, or a healthy co-twin of an affected twin (not recorded which).

The CDR3 protein is CASSLGGGAADTQYF. The chain is built from TRBV7-2 and TRBJ2-3; there is no DNA to check the TCRdb D call of TRBD2. This CDR3 has 15 residues. The germline CDR1 and CDR2 sequences are SGHTA and FQGNSA.

The V and J genes are TRBV15 and TRBJ1-6. Germline CDR1 reads LNHNV; CDR2 reads YYDKDF (reference sequence). The CDR3 consists of 15 residues. This chain's CDR3 is CASQTGEIYNSPLHF.

CDR3: CASSSGTSGGTLQETQYF. This chain joins TRBV12-3 or TRBV12-4 and TRBJ2-5; TCRdb's D call, TRBD2, is unchecked because there is no DNA. The CDR3 covers 18 residues.

The V call is TRBV6-2 or TRBV6-3, the J call TRBJ1-2; absent DNA, TCRdb's TRBD1 call cannot be checked. Looked up from germline, CDR1 is MNHEY and CDR2 is SVGEGT. This CDR3 is built from 15 residues. CDR3 sequence reads: CASNRAERPNYGYTF.

V gene TRBV12-5 combines with J gene TRBJ2-5. The germline V gene has CDR1 LGHNT and CDR2 FRNRAP. The CDR3 consists of 12 residues. The CDR3 sequence is CASGLESGTQYF.

The rearrangement joins TRBV5-1 to TRBJ1-1. The CDR3 consists of 14 residues. Germline CDR1 reads SGHRS; CDR2 reads YFSETQ. CDR3 protein: CASSLVSAGFDAFF.

This chain links TRBV5-1 with TRBJ2-7; TCRdb returns TRBD2, unconfirmable since there is no DNA. Germline V CDR1 and CDR2: SGHRS, YFSETQ. The CDR3 sequence is 16 residues long. This CDR3 reads CASSLSRGMSAYEQYF.

V and J are TRBV5-1 and TRBJ2-7; the D call of TRBD2 rests on TCRdb alone, since no DNA is present to check it. This CDR3 region has 17 residues. CDR1 is SGHRS and CDR2 is YFSETQ in the germline V gene. CDR3 sequence reads: CASSFVGTSGVYYEQYF.

J is TRBJ1-2 and V is TRBV20-1. This CDR3 region has 16 residues. Germline V gene lookup returns CDR1 DFQATT and CDR2 SNEGSKA (reference sequence). This CDR3 reads CSAGVGSVFFGYGYTF.

The rearrangement joins TRBV12-3 or TRBV12-4 to TRBJ2-1; the D call of TRBD2 rests on TCRdb alone, since no DNA is present to check it. This CDR3 comprises 15 residues. CDR3 in amino acids: CSSRGQAGGLYEQFF.

The genes are TRBV5-1 and TRBJ1-2; TCRdb lists TRBD1, though no DNA is available to test this call. Looked up from germline, CDR1 is SGHRS and CDR2 is YFSETQ. This CDR3 region has 15 residues. The CDR3 is CASSIWDSPNYGYTF.

V usage is TRBV3-1 and J usage is TRBJ2-2. The CDR3 runs 16 residues. From germline, CDR1 is LGHDT and CDR2 YNNKEL (reference sequence). The CDR3 protein is CASTPRQNSNTGELFF.

The rearrangement links TRBV3-1 to TRBJ2-5; TCRdb reports TRBD1, a call that lacks DNA to check it against. This CDR3 comprises 18 residues. Germline V gene sequence: CDR1 LGHDT, CDR2 YNNKEL (reference sequence). This chain's CDR3 is CASSQEVPPGGYQETQYF.

V is TRBV20-1 and J is TRBJ1-4. This CDR3 contains 11 residues. Germline V gene data show CDR1 as DFQATT and CDR2 as SNEGSKA (reference sequence). Here the CDR3 reads CSARVNEKLFF.

The chain recombines TRBV5-4 with TRBJ2-1; TCRdb's D call of TRBD2 is untestable without DNA. The germline CDR1 and CDR2 sequences are SGHNT and YYREEE (reference sequence). The CDR3 sequence is 15 residues long. This chain's CDR3 is CASSLSGTSGSEQFF.

The rearrangement uses TRBV11-2 and TRBJ2-1. The CDR3 is 17 residues long. Germline V CDR1 and CDR2: SGHAT, FQNNGV. CDR3 amino acids: CASSYKRLPSSYNEQFF. The full variable domain, with the rest looked up from reference TRBV11-2 and TRBJ2-1, is EAGVAQSPRYKIIEKRQSVAFWCNPISGHATLYWYQQILGQGPKLLIQFQNNGVVDDSQLPKDRFSAERLKGVDSTLKIQPAKLEDSAVYLCASSYKRLPSSYNEQFFGPGTRLTVL.

This chain connects TRBV11-3 to TRBJ2-3. Germline values: CDR1 SGHNT, CDR2 YENEEA. This CDR3 contains 15 residues. The CDR3 spells CASSLGRISTDTQYF.